This T cell receptor beta chain was sequenced for a study of blood T cells in healthy people across ages. Alongside a J-beta primer mix, a sample-barcoded 5' primer served in a second PCR lasting about 7 to 11 cycles. Each sample provided no less than 3 million CDR3-containing paired-end reads. TCRdb ran MiXCR on the 5' RACE reads and lists one entry per CDR3 protein. The table has about 1,000,000 distinct CDR3 sequences, more than 35% seen once. Only a few counts were recorded for this clonotype. Material for sequencing was blood. The source of this sequence is an older woman in good health.

The CDR3 here is CASASGTSGLNEQYF. DNA for the CDR3: TGTGCCAGCGCTAGCGGGACTAGCGGGCTCAACGAGCAGTACTTC. The chain carries TRBV27 and TRBJ2-7; 12 positions agree with TRBD2. Trimming at V came to 8 bases and at J to 5 bases, leaving 10 bases not matched to a gene. The V gene's germline CDR1 is MNHEY and CDR2 SMNVEV (reference sequence). The CDR3 is 15 amino acids.